This is a list of T cell receptor beta chains from one sample in a study of T cell responses to AZD1222 COVID-19 vaccine. The assay was immunoSEQ multiplex PCR, and TCRdb's table has in-frame clones only and misses some. The sample contains about 100,000 clones, 90% of which appear only once. The sample was peripheral blood, taken on day 0 of AZD1222 vaccination. Source of these receptors: an adult in good health. Both conserved end residues are part of each CDR3. Each record gives: clone size, CDR3 length, D gene, J gene, V gene, CDR3 DNA, CDR3 protein. A D gene is named only where the DNA matches it firmly. Expanded clones get a size class; other rows say once, few or many, or leave the size out.

- 15 TRBD2 TRBJ2-3 TRBV5-4 TGTGCCAGCAGCTTCGCGGGGGGTCGGACAGATACGCAGTATTTT CASSFAGGRTDTQYF
- 14 - TRBJ1-3 TRBV6-5 TGTGCCAGCAGTTCCCTACTCCTCGGGACTGTCGTATATTTT CASSSLLLGTVVYF
- 13 - TRBJ1-5 TRBV27 TGTGCCACCAGACCGAATAGCAATCAGCCCCAGCATTTT CATRPNSNQPQHF
- 17 TRBD2 TRBJ2-7 TRBV4-1 TGCGCCAGCAGCCTATTTCTAGCGGGGGTCGTTTCCTACGAGCAGTACTTC CASSLFLAGVVSYEQYF
- 15 TRBD1 TRBJ1-1 TRBV6-2/TRBV6-3 TGTGCCAGCAGCGCCTCGGGACAGGGGAACACTGAAGCTTTCTTT CASSASGQGNTEAFF
once 15 - TRBJ2-2 TRBV6-6 TGTGCCACAAGGGGGAGAACGGACAACACCGGGGAGCTGTTTTTT CATRGRTDNTGELFF
- 16 TRBD2 TRBJ2-3 TRBV28 TGTGCCAGCAGTTCGACCCCTAGCGGAGGCACAGATACGCAGTATTTT CASSSTPSGGTDTQYF
once 16 - TRBJ1-1 TRBV9 TGTGCCAGCAGCGTAGGAATTCAGGGGACGAACACTGAAGCTTTCTTT CASSVGIQGTNTEAFF
- 16 TRBD2 TRBJ2-1 TRBV18 TGTGCCAGCACGACTAGCGGGGGAGATTCCTACAATGAGCAGTTCTTC CASTTSGGDSYNEQFF
- 15 - TRBJ1-4 TRBV9 TGTGCCAGCAGCGATGATCCAGCAACTAATGAAAAACTGTTTTTT CASSDDPATNEKLFF
few 15 TRBD1 TRBJ1-6 TRBV11-1 TGTGCCAGCAGCTTAGCGGGACAGGGTAATTCACCCCTCCACTTT CASSLAGQGNSPLHF
- 14 - TRBJ1-5 TRBV28 TGTGCCAGCAGTTTATTGGGGATCAATCAGCCCCAGCATTTT CASSLLGINQPQHF
- 13 - TRBJ1-2 TRBV4-1 TGCGCCAGCAGCCCGAGGGGTAGCTATGGCTACACCTTC CASSPRGSYGYTF
- 13 - TRBJ1-2 TRBV7-9 TGTGCCAGCAGCTTTACAGGGAACTATGGCTACACCTTC CASSFTGNYGYTF
- 13 - TRBJ1-1 TRBV6-1 TGTGCCAGCAGTGAAGAGGACCACACTGAAGCTTTCTTT CASSEEDHTEAFF
- 15 - TRBJ1-1 TRBV7-8 TGTGCCAGCAGCTTAGGCATAGGGTCGGCCACTGAAGCTTTCTTT CASSLGIGSATEAFF
- 13 - TRBJ1-1 TRBV7-9 TGTGCCAGCAGCTTAGACGGAAGACCCGAAGCTTTCTTT CASSLDGRPEAFF
- 14 - TRBJ2-3 TRBV6-4 TGTGCCAGCAGTGTCTCGAGGAATAAAGATACGCAGTATTTT CASSVSRNKDTQYF
once 13 - TRBJ2-7 TRBV28 TGTGCCAGCAGCCCCGGACAGTCCTACGAGCAGTACTTC CASSPGQSYEQYF
- 12 - TRBJ1-4 TRBV9 TGTGCCAGCATCAGCTTGACGGTAGAACTGTTTTTT CASISLTVELFF
- 13 - TRBJ1-1 TRBV2 TGTGCCAGCAGTGAAGAGCGGGGGGCTGAAGCTTTCTTT CASSEERGAEAFF
- 16 TRBD1 TRBJ1-6 TRBV10-3 TGTGCCATCAGGGACACGGGACAGGGGTCTAATTCACCCCTCCACTTT CAIRDTGQGSNSPLHF
- 14 - TRBJ2-7 TRBV27 TGTGCCAGCAGTTTAGCAGGGGCGGCCTACGAGCAGTACTTC CASSLAGAAYEQYF
- 16 - TRBJ2-1 TRBV11-1 TGTGCCAGCAGCCCAAGACTAGACTCCAACGACAATGAGCAGTTCTTC CASSPRLDSNDNEQFF
- 15 - TRBJ1-5 TRBV24-1 TGTGCCACCAGTGATTTGCCGGATAGCAATCAGCCCCAGCATTTT CATSDLPDSNQPQHF
- 16 TRBD2 TRBJ2-2 TRBV5-1 TGCGCCAGCGGCAGCGGGGGCCCCGCGAACACCGGGGAGCTGTTTTTT CASGSGGPANTGELFF